A single sample is the source of the 27 T cell receptor beta chains below, sequenced in a study of blood T cells in healthy people across ages (dated by TCRdb to between 2014 and 2017). The method behind the library was 5' RACE. For sequencing, an Illumina HiSeq 2500 was employed. The second PCR ran for about 6 to 11 cycles and used a J-beta primer mix along with a sample-barcoded 5' primer. The public reads were quality trimmed at Q25 with fastp and then assembled into clones with MiXCR by TCRdb, keeping productive beta chains. Rows are unified per CDR3 protein, each entry keeping the most common DNA and genes. Across this sample there are about 1.4 million distinct CDR3 sequences, with around 55% seen only once. The ten largest account for 6.5% to 8.5% of the sample. The sequenced sample consisted of blood. Receptors were obtained from a man in his late teens or twenties in good health.

About this clonotype: The junction and the germline gene differ at one end; a read error may be behind it. The rearrangement uses TRBV4-2 and TRBJ2-3; D uncertain. This CDR3 spans 14 amino acids. The germline CDR1 and CDR2 sequences are LGHNA and YNFKEQ. The CDR3: CAGSLALGTDTQYF. The CDR3 region has the DNA TGTGCCGGCAGCCTTGCATTGGGCACAGATACGCAGTATTTT.

This clonotype was seen once. The rearrangement uses TRBV15 and TRBJ2-3; no clear D gene. This CDR3 contains 13 residues. Trimming pared 0 bases from V and 5 bases from J, leaving 6 bases between. The germline CDR1 and CDR2 sequences are LNHNV and YYDKDF (reference sequence). The CDR3, as DNA: TGTGCCACCAGCAGAGAGGTGAGAGATACGCAGTATTTT. Protein: CATSREVRDTQYF.

This chain links TRBV12-3 or TRBV12-4 with TRBJ2-2; tentatively, D is TRBD1 (5 bases). V was trimmed by 5 bases and J by 9 bases, leaving 10 bases between them. The CDR3 contains 12 residues. The CDR3 DNA sequence: TGTGCCAGCAGTAACAGGTTCCGGGAGCTGTTTTTT. Amino acid sequence: CASSNRFRELFF.

This chain connects TRBV11-2 to TRBJ1-4; TRBD1 is a possible D gene (5 bases). Germline V gene sequence: CDR1 SGHAT, CDR2 FQNNGV. This CDR3 has 15 amino acids. The germline V and J ends were trimmed by 6 bases and 4 bases, with 15 bases remaining between them. The CDR3 nucleotides are TGTGCCAGCAGGTGGGGCAGAGAGCTTAATGAAAAACTGTTTTTT. It translates to CASRWGRELNEKLFF.

The rearrangement uses TRBV30 and TRBJ1-1, with no clear D. The germline CDR1 and CDR2 sequences are GTSNPN and SVGIG (reference sequence). V lost 1 base and J lost 7, with 4 bases in between. The CDR3 length is 10 residues. The CDR3 nucleotides are TGTGCCTGGAGTGACAGTGAAGCTTTCTTT. Its translation is CAWSDSEAFF.

V gene TRBV6-2 or TRBV6-3 combines with J gene TRBJ2-7; D is possibly TRBD1 (5 bases). Germline-derived CDR1 and CDR2 are MNHEY and SVGEGT. The V gene lost 2 bases and the J gene lost 0 bases, with 8 bases spanning the gap. This CDR3 comprises 14 residues. The CDR3 region is CASSYTGSSYEQYF. The CDR3 region has the DNA TGTGCCAGCAGTTACACAGGCAGCTCCTACGAGCAGTACTTC.

V gene TRBV6-2 or TRBV6-3 combines with J gene TRBJ2-5; 7 nucleotides align to TRBD1. The better agreement between TRBJ2-7 and the DNA end casts doubt on the J call. The CDR3 totals 13 residues. From germline, CDR1 is MNHEY and CDR2 SVGEGT. CDR3 amino acids: CASTRGGPYEQYF. The CDR3 DNA sequence: TGTGCCAGCACAAGAGGGGGCCCCTACGAGCAGTACTTC.

The V call is TRBV28, the J call TRBJ2-5; 13 positions agree with TRBD2. From germline, CDR1 is MDHEN and CDR2 SYDVKM. This CDR3 has 17 amino acids. V lost 2 bases and J lost 2; bases outside the gene matches: 5. In DNA form, the CDR3 reads TGTGCCAGCAGTTTACCGAGGACTAGCGGGGGTCAAGAGACCCAGTACTTC. Its translation is CASSLPRTSGGQETQYF.

J is TRBJ2-5 and V is TRBV6-5; D is ambiguous. Germline loops: CDR1 MNHEY, CDR2 SVGAGI. With 8 bases removed from V and 1 base from J, the gap between germline ends came to 14 bases. This CDR3 comprises 14 residues. The CDR3 nucleotides read TGTGCCAGCCAGCAAGACGGACCCCAAGAGACCCAGTACTTC. This sequence encodes CASQQDGPQETQYF.

This clonotype is a singleton in its sample. The rearrangement joins TRBV6-2 or TRBV6-3 to TRBJ2-5; 9 nucleotides match TRBD1. Per germline, CDR1 MNHEY and CDR2 SVGEGT. This CDR3 is built from 19 residues. V shed 3 bases, J shed 11 bases, and the junction held 25 bases outside the gene matches. The CDR3 loop reads CASSYIFSNRDRDYNEQYF. The CDR3 DNA sequence: TGTGCCAGCAGTTATATATTTTCCAACCGGGACAGGGATTACAATGAGCAGTACTTC.

The chain joins TRBV7-9 to TRBJ2-1, with 12 positions matching TRBD1. CDR3 size: 16 residues. Unmatched junction bases numbered 5, after V lost 4 bases and J lost 4 bases. Germline V gene data show CDR1 as SEHNR and CDR2 as FQNEAQ (reference sequence). CDR3 sequence: CASSWGQGARYNEQFF. The CDR3 coding sequence is TGTGCCAGCAGCTGGGGACAGGGGGCGAGGTACAATGAGCAGTTCTTC. Filled out from reference TRBV7-9 and TRBJ2-1, the complete variable domain reads DTGVSQNPRHKITKRGQNVTFRCDPISEHNRLYWYRQTLGQGPEFLTYFQNEAQLEKSRLLSDRFSAERPKGSFSTLEIQRTEQGDSAMYLCASSWGQGARYNEQFFGPGTRLTVL.

The chain carries TRBV5-1 and TRBJ2-5, with no clear D. The ends were cut back, 4 bases at V and 7 bases at J, with 17 bases in the middle. The germline CDR1 and CDR2 sequences are SGHRS and YFSETQ. The CDR3 is 14 amino acids. This CDR3 reads CASSPYSDLGTQYF. Here the CDR3 DNA reads TGCGCCAGCAGCCCCTACAGTGACTTGGGGACCCAGTACTTC.

The V call is TRBV20-1, the J call TRBJ2-1, with 8 bases matching TRBD2. V was clipped by 5 bases and J by 4 bases; unmatched bases: 4. Germline-derived CDR1 and CDR2 are DFQATT and SNEGSKA (reference sequence). The CDR3 has 13 amino acids. The DNA of the CDR3 is TGCAGTGCTGCAGCGGGAGAGTACAATGAGCAGTTCTTC. It translates to CSAAAGEYNEQFF.

This sequence joins TRBV12-3 or TRBV12-4 and TRBJ1-3, with a weak D call TRBD1 (5 bases). The CDR3 sequence is 13 residues long. The V gene lost 6 bases and the J gene lost 4 bases, with 10 bases spanning the gap. The CDR3 reads CASSPYRGNTIYF. The CDR3 DNA follows: TGTGCCAGCAGCCCCTACAGGGGAAACACCATATATTTT.

This clonotype turned up a few times. The CDR3 region has the DNA TGCAGTAACCCGCCCCTGAACAGGGGGCTTGTCCAAGAGACCCAGTACTTC. Its translation: CSNPPLNRGLVQETQYF. V usage is TRBV20-1 and J usage is TRBJ2-5, with TRBD1 matching 9 bases. The CDR3 has 17 residues. Trimming at V came to 8 bases and at J to 1 base, leaving 17 bases not matched to a gene. Germline CDR1 and CDR2: DFQATT and SNEGSKA (reference sequence).

The chain recombines TRBV7-2 with TRBJ2-7; no clear D. From germline, CDR1 is SGHTA and CDR2 FQGNSA. Trimming stripped 6 bases from V and 0 bases from J, with 12 bases between. This CDR3 contains 14 residues. The CDR3 nucleotides read TGTGCCAGCAGTTTCATATCCAGCTCCTACGAGCAGTACTTC. This gives the protein CASSFISSSYEQYF.

This clonotype was detected only a few times. V and J are TRBV5-1 and TRBJ2-1; TRBD2 is a possible D gene (5 bases). The CDR3 has 18 residues. The V gene's germline CDR1 is SGHRS and CDR2 YFSETQ. The V end lost 1 base, the J end lost 0 bases, and 17 bases lay between the germline ends. The CDR3, as DNA: TGCGCCAGCAGCTTGAGGACTGGACCCCAGAGCTCCTACAATGAGCAGTTCTTC. The encoded protein is CASSLRTGPQSSYNEQFF.

This clonotype was seen more than once but under ten times. This chain joins TRBV29-1 and TRBJ2-2, with D unclear. Germline CDR1 is SQVTM and CDR2 is ANQGSEA. The CDR3 runs 13 residues. V gave up 5 bases and J gave up 0 bases, with 7 bases separating them. CDR3 region: CSVRQSNTGELFF. The CDR3 DNA sequence: TGCAGCGTTCGGCAGTCGAACACCGGGGAGCTGTTTTTT.

The J gene is TRBJ2-7, the V gene TRBV20-1, with TRBD1 matching 9 bases. Trimming at V came to 0 bases and at J to 6 bases, leaving 9 bases not matched to a gene. Germline V gives CDR1 DFQATT, CDR2 SNEGSKA (reference sequence). This CDR3 spans 15 amino acids. This CDR3 reads CSARDAGQGLGEQYF. In DNA form, the CDR3 reads TGCAGTGCTAGAGATGCGGGACAGGGTCTTGGCGAGCAGTACTTC.

The J gene is TRBJ2-5, the V gene TRBV4-2; possibly TRBD1 for D (6 bases). There are 16 residues in the CDR3. Germline V gene sequence: CDR1 LGHNA, CDR2 YNFKEQ. Between the trimmed V and J ends, which lost 1 base and 1 base, there was a span of 13 bases. Here the CDR3 DNA reads TGTGCCAGCAGCCAAGTTACCGGGGACACCCAAGAGACCCAGTACTTC. This sequence encodes CASSQVTGDTQETQYF.

V gene TRBV15 combines with J gene TRBJ1-5, with D uncertain. The CDR3 is made up of 13 amino acids. The V gene's germline CDR1 is LNHNV and CDR2 YYDKDF (reference sequence). The V end lost 3 bases, the J end lost 9 bases, and 12 bases lay between the germline ends. CDR3 sequence (DNA): TGTGCCACCAGCAGGGACCCGACACGGCCCCAGCATTTT. Protein sequence: CATSRDPTRPQHF.

The chain links TRBV6-2 or TRBV6-3 to TRBJ2-6; 10 nucleotides line up with TRBD1. V dropped 2 bases and J dropped 0; count of bases not matched to a gene: 7. In germline, CDR1 is MNHEY, CDR2 SVGEGT. This CDR3 contains 19 residues. CDR3 region: CASSYSGTGEVSGANVLTF. Here the CDR3 DNA reads TGTGCCAGCAGTTACAGCGGGACAGGGGAGGTCTCTGGGGCCAACGTCCTGACTTTC.

CDR3 nucleotides: TGTGCCAGCAGTCCCAGGGTTCGAGGTGAAGCTTTCTTT. Translated: CASSPRVRGEAFF. V and J are TRBV12-3 or TRBV12-4 and TRBJ1-1; TRBD1 might be the D (5 bases). The CDR3 consists of 13 residues. Deletions cut 5 bases from V and 7 bases from J, with 14 bases between.

This clonotype showed up just a few times. The chain couples TRBV27 to TRBJ1-5; D not resolved. The CDR3 extends over 15 amino acids. V was cut by 0 bases and J by 5 bases, with 11 bases left in between. Germline assignment: CDR1 MNHEY and CDR2 SMNVEV (reference sequence). The CDR3 DNA sequence: TGTGCCAGCAGTTTATCGATCGGTCGGGATCAGCCCCAGCATTTT. Protein sequence: CASSLSIGRDQPQHF.

This clonotype has a handful of counts. J is TRBJ1-2 and V is TRBV4-1; 8 bases map to TRBD1. After removal of 1 base from V and 8 bases from J, the junction contained 21 bases not matched to a gene. This CDR3 is 19 amino acids long. The germline gives CDR1 MGHRA, CDR2 YSYEKL. CDR3 region: CASSQGLVTPTGDFRGYTF. The CDR3 coding sequence is TGCGCCAGCAGCCAAGGCTTAGTTACACCGACAGGGGACTTCCGCGGCTACACCTTC.

This clonotype was seen more than once but under ten times. CDR3 sequence (DNA): TGTGCCAGCAGCTTAGTTTTGACTAGCGGCCAAGAGACCCAGTACTTC. This encodes CASSLVLTSGQETQYF. The V gene is TRBV7-2, the J gene TRBJ2-5; 9 bases fit TRBD2. The germline CDR1 and CDR2 sequences are SGHTA and FQGNSA. Trimming cost V 1 base and J 1 base; bases outside gene matches: 4. The CDR3 sequence is 16 residues long. The full variable domain, its missing parts supplied by reference TRBV7-2 and TRBJ2-5, is GAGVSQSPSNKVTEKGKDVELRCDPISGHTALYWYRQSLGQGLEFLIYFQGNSAPDKSGLPSDRFSAERTGGSVSTLTIQRTQQEDSAVYLCASSLVLTSGQETQYFGPGTRLLVL.

This clonotype was counted a few times. The genes are TRBV6-2 or TRBV6-3 and TRBJ2-7; TRBD1 is a possible D gene (7 bases). The V end was cut by 5 bases, the J end by 7 bases, with 15 bases between. This CDR3 contains 13 residues. Germline V gene lookup returns CDR1 MNHEY and CDR2 SVGEGT. The CDR3 region has the DNA TGTGCCAGCAGTAAATCAGGGGGGCGGGAGCAGTACTTC. Residues: CASSKSGGREQYF.